These T cell receptor beta chains were read from a single sample in a study of beta chain features in type 1 diabetes. This table comes from immunoSEQ multiplex PCR, and its TCRdb copy is limited to in-frame clones, with some not included. The table has a few hundred thousand clones, less than 30% seen once; the top ten hold roughly 0.011%. The sample comprised naive CD4+ T cells from blood. Receptors originate from a woman aged 25 to 39 with type 1 diabetes. Both conserved end residues are part of each CDR3. Each record gives: J gene, clone size, V gene, D gene, CDR3 DNA, CDR3 protein. The D gene is left open where the match is weak. Not every row has a clone size; where given, it reads once, few, many or a size class.

J gene: TRBJ2-2
clone size: few
V gene: TRBV5-1
D gene: TRBD1
CDR3 DNA: TGCGCCAGCCGCCGACAGGGGGGCACCGGGGAGCTGTTTTTT
CDR3 protein: CASRRQGGTGELFF

J gene: TRBJ1-1
clone size: NA
V gene: TRBV5-1
D gene: TRBD1
CDR3 DNA: TGCGCCAGCAGCTTGACAGGGGGAGACACTGAAGCTTTCTTT
CDR3 protein: CASSLTGGDTEAFF

J gene: TRBJ1-4
clone size: NA
V gene: TRBV18
D gene: TRBD1
CDR3 DNA: TGTGCCAGCTCACCACCGGGACAGGAACCTGAAAAACTGTTTTTT
CDR3 protein: CASSPPGQEPEKLFF

J gene: TRBJ1-2
clone size: NA
V gene: TRBV7-9
D gene: TRBD1
CDR3 DNA: TGTGCCAGCAGCCGGGGACAGCCAAACTATGGCTACACCTTC
CDR3 protein: CASSRGQPNYGYTF

J gene: TRBJ1-2
clone size: few
V gene: TRBV28
D gene: NA
CDR3 DNA: TGTGCCAGCAGCGTTAACAGGGTTCATGGCTACACCTTC
CDR3 protein: CASSVNRVHGYTF

J gene: TRBJ2-2
clone size: few
V gene: TRBV4-1
D gene: NA
CDR3 DNA: TGCGCCAGCAGCCAAGACAGTGGCGGACTCCCCGGGGAGCTGTTTTTT
CDR3 protein: CASSQDSGGLPGELFF

J gene: TRBJ2-7
clone size: few
V gene: TRBV5-6
D gene: NA
CDR3 DNA: TGTGCCAGCAGCTGGCAGGCACTGTCAGAGGGGTACTTC
CDR3 protein: CASSWQALSEGYF

J gene: TRBJ1-2
clone size: NA
V gene: TRBV6-5
D gene: TRBD1
CDR3 DNA: TGTGCCAGCAGGCGGGGACAGGGGGCGCCTGGCTACACCTTC
CDR3 protein: CASRRGQGAPGYTF

J gene: TRBJ2-7
clone size: NA
V gene: TRBV7-9
D gene: NA
CDR3 DNA: TGTGCCAGCAGCTATGCAACATCCTACGAGCAGTACTTC
CDR3 protein: CASSYATSYEQYF

J gene: TRBJ1-5
clone size: NA
V gene: TRBV29-1
D gene: TRBD1
CDR3 DNA: TGCAGCGCCCTGACAGGGTTGAGCAATCAGCCCCAGCATTTT
CDR3 protein: CSALTGLSNQPQHF

J gene: TRBJ2-5
clone size: NA
V gene: TRBV18
D gene: NA
CDR3 DNA: TGTGCCAGCTTGCCACACAAGGAGACCCAGTACTTC
CDR3 protein: CASLPHKETQYF

J gene: TRBJ2-1
clone size: NA
V gene: TRBV6-5
D gene: NA
CDR3 DNA: TGTGCCAGCAGGACCGTAGGACGGGACTACAATGAGCAGTTCTTC
CDR3 protein: CASRTVGRDYNEQFF

J gene: TRBJ1-2
clone size: NA
V gene: TRBV29-1
D gene: NA
CDR3 DNA: TGCAGCGTGGCGGGGGGATTCTATGGCTACACCTTC
CDR3 protein: CSVAGGFYGYTF

J gene: TRBJ1-3
clone size: NA
V gene: TRBV7-2
D gene: TRBD1
CDR3 DNA: TGTGCCAGCAGCCTGGACAGGGAAGGAAACACCATATATTTT
CDR3 protein: CASSLDREGNTIYF

J gene: TRBJ2-7
clone size: NA
V gene: TRBV29-1
D gene: NA
CDR3 DNA: TGCAGCGTTGAAGACCATCGTAACACTAGGAGGTACGAGCAGTACTTC
CDR3 protein: CSVEDHRNTRRYEQYF

J gene: TRBJ1-5
clone size: NA
V gene: TRBV15
D gene: TRBD1
CDR3 DNA: TGTGCCACCAGCAGAGATCAGGGGGATCAGCCCCAGCATTTT
CDR3 protein: CATSRDQGDQPQHF

J gene: TRBJ2-3
clone size: NA
V gene: TRBV30
D gene: NA
CDR3 DNA: TGTGCCTGGAGTGAACAGCTTCCCACAGATACGCAGTATTTT
CDR3 protein: CAWSEQLPTDTQYF

J gene: TRBJ1-5
clone size: NA
V gene: TRBV29-1
D gene: NA
CDR3 DNA: TGCAGCGTTCAAATTCATAGCAATCAGCCCCAGCATTTT
CDR3 protein: CSVQIHSNQPQHF

J gene: TRBJ2-3
clone size: NA
V gene: TRBV5-1
D gene: NA
CDR3 DNA: TGCGCCAGCAGTTTGGGGGGACTCCCAGATACGCAGTATTTT
CDR3 protein: CASSLGGLPDTQYF

J gene: TRBJ1-2
clone size: NA
V gene: TRBV7-2
D gene: TRBD1
CDR3 DNA: TGTGCCAGCAGCTCGACCGGGACAGGGGAATATGGCTACACCTTC
CDR3 protein: CASSSTGTGEYGYTF

J gene: TRBJ2-3
clone size: few
V gene: TRBV29-1
D gene: TRBD2
CDR3 DNA: TGCAGCGTTGAACCTAGCGGGAGGGCCACAGATACGCAGTATTTT
CDR3 protein: CSVEPSGRATDTQYF

J gene: TRBJ2-1
clone size: NA
V gene: TRBV4-1
D gene: NA
CDR3 DNA: TGCGCCAGCAGCCAACCCCGCAGCGCAATTAGCGGCCGGGATGAGCAGTTCTTC
CDR3 protein: CASSQPRSAISGRDEQFF

J gene: TRBJ2-7
clone size: NA
V gene: TRBV27
D gene: TRBD2
CDR3 DNA: TGTGCCAGCAGAATATACAGGGTTGGGCGGGAGGTCTATTACGAGCAGTACTTC
CDR3 protein: CASRIYRVGREVYYEQYF

J gene: TRBJ2-2
clone size: once
V gene: TRBV7-9
D gene: NA
CDR3 DNA: TGTGCCAGCAGCTTAGTTATGAACACCGGGGAGCTGTTTTTT
CDR3 protein: CASSLVMNTGELFF

J gene: TRBJ1-1
clone size: few
V gene: TRBV5-4
D gene: NA
CDR3 DNA: TGTGCCAGCAGCTTGGAGCAGGACACTGAAGCTTTCTTT
CDR3 protein: CASSLEQDTEAFF

J gene: TRBJ2-7
clone size: few
V gene: TRBV4-1
D gene: TRBD2
CDR3 DNA: TGCGCCAGCAGCCACCCACCCTGGACTAGTAATTACGAGCAGTACTTC
CDR3 protein: CASSHPPWTSNYEQYF

J gene: TRBJ2-7
clone size: NA
V gene: TRBV5-4
D gene: NA
CDR3 DNA: TGTGCCAGCAGCTTGCAGGACTACGAGCAGTACTTC
CDR3 protein: CASSLQDYEQYF

J gene: TRBJ2-7
clone size: NA
V gene: TRBV21-1
D gene: NA
CDR3 DNA: TGTGCCAGCAGCCGACCCAGAAAGGGGACAATTTACGAGCAGTACTTC
CDR3 protein: CASSRPRKGTIYEQYF

J gene: TRBJ2-1
clone size: NA
V gene: TRBV6-1
D gene: TRBD2
CDR3 DNA: TGTGCCAGCAGGGGGACTAGCGGGAGCAATGAGCAGTTCTTC
CDR3 protein: CASRGTSGSNEQFF

J gene: TRBJ1-1
clone size: few
V gene: TRBV30
D gene: NA
CDR3 DNA: TGTGCCTGGAGTGAGGAGGGATTAACTGAAGCTTTCTTT
CDR3 protein: CAWSEEGLTEAFF

J gene: TRBJ2-1
clone size: NA
V gene: TRBV4-1
D gene: TRBD2
CDR3 DNA: TGCGCCAGCAGCCATCGGACTAGCGGGATTTTGTCCTACAATGAGCAGTTCTTC
CDR3 protein: CASSHRTSGILSYNEQFF

J gene: TRBJ1-1
clone size: NA
V gene: TRBV7-8
D gene: TRBD1
CDR3 DNA: TGTGCCAGCAGCTCAAAGGGGGCTGGCACTGAAGCTTTCTTT
CDR3 protein: CASSSKGAGTEAFF

J gene: TRBJ2-5
clone size: NA
V gene: TRBV30
D gene: TRBD2
CDR3 DNA: TGTGCCTGGAGTGCCGTAGCGGGAGGTGCCCAGTACTTC
CDR3 protein: CAWSAVAGGAQYF

J gene: TRBJ1-5
clone size: NA
V gene: TRBV30
D gene: NA
CDR3 DNA: TGTGCCTGGAGTGTTACAGGCAATCAGCCCCAGCATTTT
CDR3 protein: CAWSVTGNQPQHF

J gene: TRBJ1-4
clone size: NA
V gene: TRBV4-1
D gene: TRBD1
CDR3 DNA: TGCGCCAGCAGCCAAGATCGGACAGGGCGGAGGGAAAAACTGTTTTTT
CDR3 protein: CASSQDRTGRREKLFF

J gene: TRBJ2-5
clone size: few
V gene: TRBV7-9
D gene: NA
CDR3 DNA: TGTGCCAGCAGCTTAGTCGGGAGCGAAGAGACCCAGTACTTC
CDR3 protein: CASSLVGSEETQYF

J gene: TRBJ2-1
clone size: NA
V gene: TRBV9
D gene: NA
CDR3 DNA: TGTGCCAGCAGCGTAGTAGGGGACTTCCCTTACAATGAGCAGTTCTTC
CDR3 protein: CASSVVGDFPYNEQFF